This note documents a single TCR beta chain sequence. What it recognizes is unknown. The sample originates from a study of cytomegalovirus exposure and HLA in healthy donors. Findings and limits, study-wide: Cytomegalovirus association was listed for roughly 160 TCR beta chains.

Clones were read by immunoSEQ multiplex PCR, and TCRdb kept only the in-frame ones, dropping some. The sample has around 250,000 clones, about 90% seen once; the top ten hold approximately 3%. Germline assignment: CDR1 SNHLY and CDR2 FYNNEI. Trimming cost V 8 bases and J 4 bases; bases outside gene matches: 7. This CDR3 has 14 residues. The sample taken for sequencing was PBMCs. This TCR derives from a woman aged 25 to 39 in good health and CMV-seronegative. This chain joins TRBV2 and TRBJ1-2; TRBD1 agrees at 10 bases. The DNA of the CDR3 is TGTGCCAGCTATACTTGGGACAGGGGCTATGGCTACACCTTC. This sequence encodes CASYTWDRGYGYTF.